This T cell receptor beta chain stems from a study of identifying expanded T cells in peripheral blood. The trim removed 8 bases at V and 7 bases at J, leaving 4 bases unmatched. This CDR3 region has 13 residues. Germline V gene sequence: CDR1 SGHTA, CDR2 FQGNSA. Whole-study findings and limits: Variance in clone template counts between roughly two-week samples significantly increased with total template count across all healthy donors.

On this clone itself: No antigen is known for it.

Generated by immunoSEQ multiplex PCR, the TCRdb table keeps only in-frame clones and is missing some. Of about 100,000 clones in the sample, approximately 84% were seen once. This chain uses TRBV7-2 with TRBJ1-6, with 8 bases fitting TRBD1. This TCR derives from a person aged 18 to 75 in good health. What was sequenced was blood. In DNA, the CDR3 is TGTGCCAGCTTGGGACAGGTCAATTCACCCCTCCACTTT. Translated: CASLGQVNSPLHF.